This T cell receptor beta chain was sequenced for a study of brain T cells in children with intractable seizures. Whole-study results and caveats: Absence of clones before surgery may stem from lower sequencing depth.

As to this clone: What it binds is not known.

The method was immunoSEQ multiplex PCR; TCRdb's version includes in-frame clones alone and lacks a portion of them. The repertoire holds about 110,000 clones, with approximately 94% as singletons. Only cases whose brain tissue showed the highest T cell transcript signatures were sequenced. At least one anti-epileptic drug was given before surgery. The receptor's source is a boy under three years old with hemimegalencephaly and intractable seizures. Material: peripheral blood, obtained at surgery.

The CDR3 DNA reads as TGTGCCAGCAGCCCGAGGTGGGGTTCTGGGGCCAACGTCCTGACTTTC. This codes for CASSPRWGSGANVLTF. This chain links TRBV7-9 with TRBJ2-6; D unclear. Germline V gives CDR1 SEHNR, CDR2 FQNEAQ (reference sequence). V lost 5 bases, J lost 1 base, and 12 bases lay in between. This CDR3 is 16 amino acids long.